The 19 T cell receptor beta chains below all came from one sample that was sequenced in a study of neurological immune-mediated disorders (dated by TCRdb to about 2019). The library came from 5' RACE. Sequencing took place on an Illumina HiSeq 2500. Through fastp at Q25 and MiXCR, TCRdb rebuilt clones from the public reads, retaining in-frame beta chains. Rows with one shared CDR3 protein collapse into an entry with the most common genes and DNA. This sample lists 50,000 to 70,000 distinct CDR3 sequences; roughly 13% were detected once. Together, the top ten hold around 11% of the sample. What was sequenced was PBMCs. The receptors originated from a woman aged 60 to 75 with HTLV-1-associated myelopathy (HAM/TSP).

This clonotype came up many times. The chain employs TRBV5-1 and TRBJ2-2, with 8 bases matching TRBD1. Losses at the gene ends were 0 bases for V and 3 bases for J; bases not matched to a gene: 7. This CDR3 region has 17 residues. In germline, CDR1 is SGHRS, CDR2 YFSETQ. The CDR3 nucleotides are TGCGCCAGCAGCTTGGCCGGGGACAGGCGATACACCGGGGAGCTGTTTTTT. Its protein product is CASSLAGDRRYTGELFF.

This clonotype appeared many times. This chain joins TRBV15 and TRBJ2-5; the match to TRBD2 covers 14 bases. CDR1 and CDR2 from the germline V gene are LNHNV and YYDKDF (reference sequence). The CDR3 extends over 15 amino acids. The ends lost 1 base at V and 11 bases at J; junction bases unmatched: 6. CDR3 DNA sequence: TGTGCCACCAGCAGAGGAAGACTAGCGGGAGGGCCACAGTACTTC. It is translated as CATSRGRLAGGPQYF.

Many counts were recorded for this clonotype. The chain is built from TRBV5-1 and TRBJ1-5; the match to TRBD1 covers 9 bases. With 1 base clipped from V and 8 bases from J, the junction kept 4 bases outside the gene matches. This CDR3 spans 14 amino acids. Germline V gene data show CDR1 as SGHRS and CDR2 as YFSETQ. The CDR3, as DNA: TGCGCCAGCAGCTTGACAGGGGGCGAAGAGCCCCAGCATTTT. It is translated as CASSLTGGEEPQHF.

There are a few counts of this clonotype. The chain links TRBV6-5 to TRBJ1-5, with 10 bases lining up with TRBD1. CDR1 and CDR2 (germline): MNHEY, SVGAGI. There are 16 residues in the CDR3. The trim removed 6 bases at V and 1 base at J, leaving 6 bases unmatched. The CDR3 here is CASSLTGGESNQPQHF. In nucleotides, the CDR3 is TGTGCCAGCAGCCTGACAGGGGGCGAGAGCAATCAGCCCCAGCATTTT.

With respect to this clonotype: A read error may produce the germline difference seen at one junction end. The chain uses TRBV20-1 and TRBJ2-3; TRBD1 or TRBD2 may be the D gene (7 bases each). Germline V gene sequence: CDR1 DFQATT, CDR2 SNEGSKA (reference sequence). This CDR3 region has 17 residues. CDR3 bases: TGCAGTGCTAGAGAGGATGTTTGGGGGCGGGGGACAGTTACGCAGTATTTT. Translation: CSAREDVWGRGTVTQYF.

This clonotype occurred many times. The V call is TRBV28, the J call TRBJ2-6, with D perhaps TRBD2 (5 bases). Germline assignment: CDR1 MDHEN and CDR2 SYDVKM. With 5 bases removed from V and 2 bases from J, the gap between germline ends came to 10 bases. The CDR3 totals 15 residues. The CDR3 region has the DNA TGTGCCAGCAGTCTCATGGAGGCTGGGGCCAACGTCCTGACTTTC. Amino acids: CASSLMEAGANVLTF.

The V gene is TRBV3-1, the J gene TRBJ1-1, with D possibly matching TRBD1 (6 bases). CDR1 and CDR2 from the germline V gene are LGHDT and YNNKEL (reference sequence). V lost 3 bases, J lost 6 bases, and 17 bases lay in between. The CDR3 totals 15 residues. CDR3 nucleotides: TGTGCCAGCAGCCAGTCGGGTCGGGGGCAGTCTGAAGCTTTCTTT. Protein product: CASSQSGRGQSEAFF.

This clonotype was observed a few times. This chain links TRBV5-1 with TRBJ2-3, with a possible D match to TRBD1 (6 bases). V gave up 0 bases and J gave up 0 bases, with 8 bases separating them. Germline loops: CDR1 SGHRS, CDR2 YFSETQ. This CDR3 has 15 amino acids. The chain's CDR3 is CASSLGDRSTDTQYF. The CDR3 DNA reads as TGCGCCAGCAGCTTGGGAGACAGGAGCACAGATACGCAGTATTTT.

A remark on this clonotype: The conserved phenylalanine or tryptophan is not found at the CDR3 terminus, so this likely reflects a read error. The DNA is omitted, as the CDR3 cannot be located on it reliably, and the CDR3 follows TCRdb's listing. This chain joins TRBV10-2 and TRBJ2-7; TRBD2, the D gene given by the table, was not confirmed from the DNA. Counting both end residues, the CDR3 totals 14 amino acids. The germline V gene has CDR1 WSHSY and CDR2 SAAADI. The CDR3 loop is CASSTEGRGDEQHL.

This clonotype was detected many times. V is TRBV5-6 and J is TRBJ2-3; D is uncertain. This CDR3 has 14 amino acids. V lost 3 bases to trimming and J lost 0 bases, with 8 bases between them. The germline gives CDR1 SGHDT, CDR2 YYEEEE. The CDR3 DNA sequence: TGTGCCAGCAGCTCGTTACAGAGCACAGATACGCAGTATTTT. This sequence encodes CASSSLQSTDTQYF.

This clonotype was found many times. This sequence joins TRBV12-3 or TRBV12-4 and TRBJ2-1, with 9 bases matching TRBD2. CDR3 length equals 14 residues. The junction had 3 bases not matched to a gene; V was cut back by 3 bases and J by 6 bases. CDR3 sequence reads: CASSLSSGTNEQFF. DNA of the CDR3: TGTGCCAGCAGTTTGTCTAGCGGGACCAATGAGCAGTTCTTC.

This clonotype came up many times. This rearrangement joins TRBV11-2 to TRBJ2-3, with TRBD2 identical over 11 bases. V shed 7 bases, J shed 3 bases, and the junction held 12 bases outside the gene matches. Per germline, CDR1 SGHAT and CDR2 FQNNGV. The CDR3 is made up of 17 amino acids. Written as DNA, the CDR3 is TGTGCCAGCACCCCCCGGTCGTCTAGCGGGAGGACAGATACGCAGTATTTT. It specifies CASTPRSSSGRTDTQYF. The full variable domain, its missing parts supplied by reference TRBV11-2 and TRBJ2-3, is EAGVAQSPRYKIIEKRQSVAFWCNPISGHATLYWYQQILGQGPKLLIQFQNNGVVDDSQLPKDRFSAERLKGVDSTLKIQPAKLEDSAVYLCASTPRSSSGRTDTQYFGPGTRLTVL.

This clonotype was observed at least ten times. The J gene is TRBJ2-1, the V gene TRBV6-5; D is possibly TRBD1 or TRBD2 (6 bases each). Looked up from germline, CDR1 is MNHEY and CDR2 is SVGAGI. V was trimmed by 7 bases and J by 4 bases, leaving 11 bases between them. This CDR3 spans 13 amino acids. The CDR3 spells CASTRGPYNEQFF. CDR3 sequence (DNA): TGTGCCAGCACCCGGGGGCCTTACAATGAGCAGTTCTTC.

This clonotype was seen repeatedly, ten times or more. The chain couples TRBV5-1 to TRBJ2-1; 8 positions match TRBD1. There are 15 residues in the CDR3. V trimming: 3 bases; J trimming: 5 bases; junction bases outside the gene matches: 7. Germline lookup yields CDR1 SGHRS and CDR2 YFSETQ. The DNA for the CDR3 is TGCGCCAGCAGCTCGGACAGGGTTGGCCACAATGAGCAGTTCTTC. Translation: CASSSDRVGHNEQFF.

In its sample, this clonotype was seen a few times. The chain joins TRBV2 to TRBJ2-5; D not resolved. In germline, CDR1 is SNHLY, CDR2 FYNNEI. The CDR3 contains 14 residues. Trimming cost V 5 bases and J 1 base, with 11 bases left between them. This CDR3 reads CASSPLLVQETQYF. The DNA of the CDR3 is TGTGCCAGCAGTCCCCTTTTGGTCCAAGAGACCCAGTACTTC.

Many counts were recorded for this clonotype. The CDR3 protein is CASSSEQGRTEAFF. Written as DNA, the CDR3 is TGCGCCAGCAGCTCGGAGCAGGGACGGACTGAAGCTTTCTTT. The V call is TRBV5-1, the J call TRBJ1-1; a possible D gene is TRBD1 (5 bases). Trimming removed 3 bases at V and 5 bases at J, with 14 bases between. Germline V gene lookup returns CDR1 SGHRS and CDR2 YFSETQ. This CDR3 region has 14 residues.

This clonotype was recorded many times. V usage is TRBV28 and J usage is TRBJ2-3; 7 positions agree with TRBD1. Germline CDR1 reads MDHEN; CDR2 reads SYDVKM. The length of the CDR3 is 14 residues. The trim removed 4 bases at V and 2 bases at J, leaving 3 bases unmatched. This CDR3 reads CASSSGQLTDTQYF. Here the CDR3 DNA reads TGTGCCAGCAGTTCGGGACAGCTCACAGATACGCAGTATTTT. Full variable domain (outside the CDR3, taken from reference TRBV28 and TRBJ2-3): DVKVTQSSRYLVKRTGEKVFLECVQDMDHENMFWYRQDPGLGLRLIYFSYDVKMKEKGDIPEGYSVSREKKERFSLILESASTNQTSMYLCASSSGQLTDTQYFGPGTRLTVL.

This clonotype was found many times. The gene calls are TRBV5-1 and TRBJ2-3; D is unclear. This CDR3 has 14 residues. In germline, CDR1 is SGHRS, CDR2 YFSETQ. Trimming removed 4 bases at V and 4 bases at J, with 13 bases between. The CDR3 reads CASSHGPIPDTQYF. DNA for the CDR3: TGCGCCAGCAGCCACGGCCCTATTCCAGATACGCAGTATTTT.

This clonotype was recorded at least ten times. This chain joins TRBV5-6 and TRBJ1-1; perhaps TRBD1 as D (5 bases). The CDR3 totals 15 residues. Germline CDR1 and CDR2: SGHDT and YYEEEE. Trimming stripped 3 bases from V and 2 bases from J, with 14 bases between. The chain's CDR3 is CASSSLVGGNTEAFF. The CDR3 DNA sequence: TGTGCCAGCAGCTCCCTGGTCGGGGGAAACACTGAAGCTTTCTTT.